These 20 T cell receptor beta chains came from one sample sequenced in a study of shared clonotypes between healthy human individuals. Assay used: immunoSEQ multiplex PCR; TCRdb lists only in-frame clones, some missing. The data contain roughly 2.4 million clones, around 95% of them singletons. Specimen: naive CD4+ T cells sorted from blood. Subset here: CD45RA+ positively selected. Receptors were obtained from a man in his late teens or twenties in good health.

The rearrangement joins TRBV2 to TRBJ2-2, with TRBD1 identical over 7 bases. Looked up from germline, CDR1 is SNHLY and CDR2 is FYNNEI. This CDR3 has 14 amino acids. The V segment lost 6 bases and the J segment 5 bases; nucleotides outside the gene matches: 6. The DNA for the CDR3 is TGTGCCAGCAGGGGGGACAGTCAAACCGGGGAGCTGTTTTTT. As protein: CASRGDSQTGELFF.

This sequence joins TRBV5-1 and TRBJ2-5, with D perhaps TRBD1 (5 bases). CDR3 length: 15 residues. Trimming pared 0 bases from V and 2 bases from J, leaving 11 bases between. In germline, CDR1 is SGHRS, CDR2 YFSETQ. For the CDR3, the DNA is TGCGCCAGCAGCTTGGCGGACACCAATCAAGAGACCCAGTACTTC. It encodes CASSLADTNQETQYF.

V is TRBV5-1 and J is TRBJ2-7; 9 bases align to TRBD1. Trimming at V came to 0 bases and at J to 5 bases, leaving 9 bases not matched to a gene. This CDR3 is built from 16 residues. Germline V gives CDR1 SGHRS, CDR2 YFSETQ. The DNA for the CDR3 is TGCGCCAGCAGCTTGGGATTGTTGGACAGGGGACACGAGCAGTACTTC. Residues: CASSLGLLDRGHEQYF.

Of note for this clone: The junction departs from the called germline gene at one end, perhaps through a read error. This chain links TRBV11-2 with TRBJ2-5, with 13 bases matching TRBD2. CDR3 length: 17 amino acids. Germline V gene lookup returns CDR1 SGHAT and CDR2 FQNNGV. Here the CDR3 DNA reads TGTGCCAGCAGCCCCCGGACTAGCGGGGGTCCCCAAGGGACCCAGTACTTC. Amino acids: CASSPRTSGGPQGTQYF. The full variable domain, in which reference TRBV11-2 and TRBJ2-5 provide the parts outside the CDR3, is EAGVAQSPRYKIIEKRQSVAFWCNPISGHATLYWYQQILGQGPKLLIQFQNNGVVDDSQLPKDRFSAERLKGVDSTLKIQPAKLEDSAVYLCASSPRTSGGPQGTQYFGPGTRLLVL.

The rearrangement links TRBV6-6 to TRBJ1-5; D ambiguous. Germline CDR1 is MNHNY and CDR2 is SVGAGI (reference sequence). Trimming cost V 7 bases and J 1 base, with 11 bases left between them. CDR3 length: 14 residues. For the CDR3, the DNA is TGTGCCAGCATTGACAAGTACAGCAATCAGCCCCAGCATTTT. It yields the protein CASIDKYSNQPQHF.

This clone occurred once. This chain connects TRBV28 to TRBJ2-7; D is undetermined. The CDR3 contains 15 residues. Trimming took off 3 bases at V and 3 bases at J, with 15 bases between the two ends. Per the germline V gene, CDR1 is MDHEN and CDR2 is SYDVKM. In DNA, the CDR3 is TGTGCCAGCAGTTTGATAGGCCGGTCTCGCTACGAGCAGTACTTC. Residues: CASSLIGRSRYEQYF.

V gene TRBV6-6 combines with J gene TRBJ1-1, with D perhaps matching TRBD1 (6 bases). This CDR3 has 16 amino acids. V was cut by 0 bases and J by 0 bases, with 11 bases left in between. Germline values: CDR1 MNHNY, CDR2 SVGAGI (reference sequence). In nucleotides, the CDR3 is TGTGCCAGCAGTTACTCGGGGGGCCTCATGAACACTGAAGCTTTCTTT. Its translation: CASSYSGGLMNTEAFF.

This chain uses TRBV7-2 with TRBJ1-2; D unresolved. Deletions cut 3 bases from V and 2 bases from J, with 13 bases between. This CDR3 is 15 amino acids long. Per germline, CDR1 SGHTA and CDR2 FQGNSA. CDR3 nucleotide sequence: TGTGCCAGCAGCTTCCGAACACCAATAAACTATGGCTACACCTTC. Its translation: CASSFRTPINYGYTF.

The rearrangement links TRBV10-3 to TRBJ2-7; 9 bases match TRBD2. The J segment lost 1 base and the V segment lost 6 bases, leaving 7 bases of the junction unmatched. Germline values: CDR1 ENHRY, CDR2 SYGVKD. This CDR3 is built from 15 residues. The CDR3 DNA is TGTGCCATCAGGGGGTCTGCGGGAGGGTCCTACGAGCAGTACTTC. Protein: CAIRGSAGGSYEQYF.

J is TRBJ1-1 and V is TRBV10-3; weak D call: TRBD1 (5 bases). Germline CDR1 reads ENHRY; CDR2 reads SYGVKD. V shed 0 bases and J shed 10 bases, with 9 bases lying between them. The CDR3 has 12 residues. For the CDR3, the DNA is TGTGCCATCAGTGAGTCTCAGGGAGGAGCTTTCTTT. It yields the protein CAISESQGGAFF.

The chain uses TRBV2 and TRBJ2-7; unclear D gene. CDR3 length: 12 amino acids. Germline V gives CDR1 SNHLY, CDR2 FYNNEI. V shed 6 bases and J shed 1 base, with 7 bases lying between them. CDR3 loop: CASRAESYEQYF. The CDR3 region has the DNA TGTGCCAGCAGGGCCGAATCCTACGAGCAGTACTTC.

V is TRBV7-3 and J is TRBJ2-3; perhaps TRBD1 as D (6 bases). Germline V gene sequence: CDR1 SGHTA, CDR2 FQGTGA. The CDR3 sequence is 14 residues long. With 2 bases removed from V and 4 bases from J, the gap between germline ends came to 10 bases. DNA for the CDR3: TGTGCCAGCAGCTTACTAGGGGGAGCAGATACGCAGTATTTT. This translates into CASSLLGGADTQYF.

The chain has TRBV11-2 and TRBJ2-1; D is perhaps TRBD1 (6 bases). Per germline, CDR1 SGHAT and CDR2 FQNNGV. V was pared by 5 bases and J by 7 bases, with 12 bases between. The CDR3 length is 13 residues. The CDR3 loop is CASSQWGPNEQFF. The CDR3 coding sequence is TGTGCCAGCAGCCAGTGGGGGCCTAATGAGCAGTTCTTC.

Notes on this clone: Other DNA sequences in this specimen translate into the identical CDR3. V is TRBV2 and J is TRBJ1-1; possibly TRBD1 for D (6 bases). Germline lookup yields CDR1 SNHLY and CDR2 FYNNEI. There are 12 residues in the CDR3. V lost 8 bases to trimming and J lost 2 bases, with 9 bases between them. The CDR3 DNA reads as TGTGCCAGCCAACAGGGAAACACTGAAGCTTTCTTT. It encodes CASQQGNTEAFF. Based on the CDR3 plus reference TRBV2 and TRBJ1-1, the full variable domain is EPEVTQTPSHQVTQMGQEVILRCVPISNHLYFYWYRQILGQKVEFLVSFYNNEISEKSEIFDDQFSVERPDGSNFTLKIRSTKLEDSAMYFCASQQGNTEAFFGQGTRLTVV.

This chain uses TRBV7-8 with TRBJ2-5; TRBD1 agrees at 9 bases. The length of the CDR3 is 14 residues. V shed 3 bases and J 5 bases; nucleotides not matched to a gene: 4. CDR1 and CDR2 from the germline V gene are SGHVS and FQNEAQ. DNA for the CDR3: TGTGCCAGCAGCTTTGACAGGGGGAGGGAGACCCAGTACTTC. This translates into CASSFDRGRETQYF.

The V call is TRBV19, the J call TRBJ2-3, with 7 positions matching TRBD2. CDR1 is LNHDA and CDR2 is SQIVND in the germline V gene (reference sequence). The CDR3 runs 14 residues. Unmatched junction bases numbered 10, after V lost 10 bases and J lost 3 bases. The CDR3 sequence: CATRRTGGTDTQYF. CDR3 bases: TGTGCCACCCGGAGAACGGGGGGAACAGATACGCAGTATTTT.

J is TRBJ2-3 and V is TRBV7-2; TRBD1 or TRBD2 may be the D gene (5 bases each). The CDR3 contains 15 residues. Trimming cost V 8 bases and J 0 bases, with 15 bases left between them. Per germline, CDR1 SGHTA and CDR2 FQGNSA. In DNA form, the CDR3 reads TGTGCCAGCTATAGGCCCGGGGCTAGCACAGATACGCAGTATTTT. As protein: CASYRPGASTDTQYF.

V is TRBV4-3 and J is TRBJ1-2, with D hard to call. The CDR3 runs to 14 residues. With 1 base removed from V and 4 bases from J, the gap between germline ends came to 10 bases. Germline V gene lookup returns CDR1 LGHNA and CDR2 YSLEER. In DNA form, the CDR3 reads TGCGCCAGCAGCCAAGCAGTATGGCTCTATGGCTACACCTTC. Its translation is CASSQAVWLYGYTF.

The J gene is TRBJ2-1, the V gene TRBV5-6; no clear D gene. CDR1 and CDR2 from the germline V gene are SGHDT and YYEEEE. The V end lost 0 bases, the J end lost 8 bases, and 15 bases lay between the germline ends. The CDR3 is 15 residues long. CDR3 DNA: TGTGCCAGCAGCTTGGAATGGGCCAATCGGGATGAGCAGTTCTTC. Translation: CASSLEWANRDEQFF.

Here the CDR3 reads CASSKGQGVTQYF. As DNA, the CDR3 is TGTGCCAGTAGTAAAGGACAGGGGGTTACGCAGTATTTT. V usage is TRBV19 and J usage is TRBJ2-3, with TRBD1 identical over 10 bases. This CDR3 region has 13 residues. Losses at the gene ends were 4 bases for V and 8 bases for J; bases not matched to a gene: 3. Germline CDR1 and CDR2: LNHDA and SQIVND (reference sequence).